One sample yielded the 10 T cell receptor beta chains listed below, sequenced in a study of cytomegalovirus exposure and HLA in healthy donors. This PCR relied on a set of 60 Vbeta primers and 13 Jbeta primers. The protocol was immunoSEQ multiplex PCR, while the TCRdb copy is restricted to in-frame clones and leaves out a portion. The repertoire holds some 110,000 clones, with about 80% as singletons. The sequenced sample consisted of PBMCs. The receptors derive from a man aged 55 to 70 in good health and CMV-seropositive.

The genes are TRBV4-3 and TRBJ2-2; 8 positions match TRBD1. The CDR3 totals 16 residues. After removal of 0 bases from V and 4 bases from J, the junction contained 4 bases not matched to a gene. Germline values: CDR1 LGHNA, CDR2 YSLEER. Here the CDR3 reads CASSQEQGVGTGELFF. The CDR3 DNA reads TGCGCCAGCAGCCAAGAACAGGGGGTGGGCACCGGGGAGCTGTTTTTT.

The chain recombines TRBV11-3 with TRBJ2-7; possibly TRBD2 for D (5 bases). The V gene lost 3 bases and the J gene lost 0 bases, with 12 bases spanning the gap. The CDR3 covers 15 residues. Germline CDR1 SGHNT, CDR2 YENEEA. The CDR3 here is CASSFRSGNSYEQYF. The DNA for the CDR3 is TGTGCCAGCAGCTTTAGGTCCGGGAACTCCTACGAGCAGTACTTC.

This chain uses TRBV20-1 with TRBJ1-5, with D unclear. CDR3 length: 11 residues. Germline CDR1 DFQATT, CDR2 SNEGSKA (reference sequence). V was shortened by 3 bases and J by 5 bases, with 5 bases between the two germline ends. The CDR3 region is CSARGDQPQHF. The DNA of the CDR3 is TGCAGTGCTAGGGGCGATCAGCCCCAGCATTTT.

This chain joins TRBV2 and TRBJ2-1; possibly TRBD2 for D (5 bases). The CDR3 has 13 amino acids. The ends were cut back, 7 bases at V and 4 bases at J, with 11 bases in the middle. Germline V CDR1 and CDR2: SNHLY, FYNNEI. For the CDR3, the DNA is TGTGCCAGCATCCGGGAAACTTACAATGAGCAGTTCTTC. It yields the protein CASIRETYNEQFF.

The CDR3 DNA reads TGCGCCAGCAGCCAAGGCCAGGGGACCGGGGAGCTGTTTTTT. It specifies CASSQGQGTGELFF. The J gene is TRBJ2-2, the V gene TRBV4-3, with TRBD1 as a possible D gene (6 bases). The CDR3 runs to 14 residues. V lost 1 base and J lost 5, with 8 bases in between. The germline V gene encodes CDR1 LGHNA and CDR2 YSLEER.

V and J are TRBV9 and TRBJ1-1; 7 bases map to TRBD1. The CDR3 covers 12 residues. The V gene end was trimmed by 4 bases and the J gene end by 11 bases; junction bases not matched to a gene: 8. Germline V gene lookup returns CDR1 SGDLS and CDR2 YYNGEE. CDR3 loop: CASSLPDREAFF. CDR3 in DNA: TGTGCCAGCAGCCTCCCCGACAGGGAGGCTTTCTTT.

This rearrangement joins TRBV5-6 to TRBJ2-2, with 12 bases lining up with TRBD2. This CDR3 region has 17 residues. Germline CDR1 is SGHDT and CDR2 is YYEEEE. The ends lost 1 base at V and 9 bases at J; junction bases unmatched: 10. Here the CDR3 DNA reads TGTGCCAGCAGCTTGTTAACTAGCGGGGGGCTACGGAGGGAGCTGTTTTTT. It specifies CASSLLTSGGLRRELFF.

V usage is TRBV7-2 and J usage is TRBJ2-5; TRBD2 agrees at 12 bases. The CDR3 consists of 18 residues. V was clipped by 0 bases and J by 5 bases; unmatched bases: 10. Germline CDR1 is SGHTA and CDR2 is FQGNSA. For the CDR3, the DNA is TGTGCCAGCAGCTTAGCGGCTAGCGGGGGGGCCCGGTCTGAGACCCAGTACTTC. Its translation is CASSLAASGGARSETQYF. The full variable domain, with the rest looked up from reference TRBV7-2 and TRBJ2-5, is GAGVSQSPSNKVTEKGKDVELRCDPISGHTALYWYRQSLGQGLEFLIYFQGNSAPDKSGLPSDRFSAERTGGSVSTLTIQRTQQEDSAVYLCASSLAASGGARSETQYFGPGTRLLVL.

The chain links TRBV13 to TRBJ1-6, with D uncertain. Per germline, CDR1 PRHDT and CDR2 FYEKMQ (reference sequence). The CDR3 loop spans 12 amino acids. V dropped 4 bases and J dropped 13 bases, with 11 bases sitting between them. DNA for the CDR3: TGTGCCAGCAGCTCGGAGTCCTGGCCCCTCCACTTT. As protein: CASSSESWPLHF.

The genes are TRBV6-1 and TRBJ2-7; TRBD1 matches 8 bases. CDR3 length: 13 amino acids. The V gene's germline CDR1 is MNHNS and CDR2 SASEGT. V gave up 11 bases and J gave up 2 bases; unmatched junction bases: 8. DNA for the CDR3: TGTGCCGCGGCGAAGACAGGGGCCTACGAGCAGTACTTC. It translates to CAAAKTGAYEQYF.